This paragraph reports one T cell receptor beta chain. The source of the sample is a study of blood T cell repertoires in COVID-19. About the study: The United States, Italy and Spain provided the acute and convalescent COVID-19 samples. Sample material is recorded as cDNA or gDNA derived from T cells, B-cell-depleted T cells, or PBMCs.

Libraries were prepared by immunoSEQ multiplex PCR; TCRdb keeps only in-frame clonotypes and omits some of them. The table lists some 500,000 clones, 70% to 90% of them singletons. Among Cohort 3 donors, those recovered had two negative PCRs, clearance, or symptom resolution. The germline V gene encodes CDR1 MDHEN and CDR2 SYDVKM. V was shortened by 3 bases and J by 2 bases, with 10 bases between the two germline ends. The CDR3 totals 14 residues. Material for sequencing was PBMCs or T cells enriched from blood (not recorded which). The V gene is TRBV28, the J gene TRBJ1-2; the D gene is possibly TRBD1 (5 bases). The sequence was obtained from a middle-aged woman who had recovered from COVID-19. CDR3 in DNA: TGTGCCAGCAGTTTGGGCAACAGGAACTATGGCTACACCTTC. Amino acids: CASSLGNRNYGYTF.